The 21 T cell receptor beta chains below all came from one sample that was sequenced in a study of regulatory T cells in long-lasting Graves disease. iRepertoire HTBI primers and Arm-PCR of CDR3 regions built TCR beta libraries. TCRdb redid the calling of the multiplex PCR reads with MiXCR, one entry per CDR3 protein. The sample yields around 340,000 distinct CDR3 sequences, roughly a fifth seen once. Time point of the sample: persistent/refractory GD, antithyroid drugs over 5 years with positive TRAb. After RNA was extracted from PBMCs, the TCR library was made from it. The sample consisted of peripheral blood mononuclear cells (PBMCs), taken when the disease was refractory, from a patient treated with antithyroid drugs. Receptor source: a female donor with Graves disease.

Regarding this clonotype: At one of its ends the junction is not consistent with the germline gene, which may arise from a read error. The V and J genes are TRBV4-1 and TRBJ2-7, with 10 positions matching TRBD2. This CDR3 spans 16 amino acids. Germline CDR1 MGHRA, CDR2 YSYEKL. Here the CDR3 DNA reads TGTGCCAGCAGCCATGCCGGGACTAGCGACTCCTACGAGCGGTACTTC. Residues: CASSHAGTSDSYERYF.

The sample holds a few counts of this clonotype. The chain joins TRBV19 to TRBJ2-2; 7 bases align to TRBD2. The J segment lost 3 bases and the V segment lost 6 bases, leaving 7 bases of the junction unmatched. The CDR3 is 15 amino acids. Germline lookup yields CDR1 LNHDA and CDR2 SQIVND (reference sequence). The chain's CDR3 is CASRRGGGDTGELFF. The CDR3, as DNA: TGTGCCAGTAGGCGTGGCGGGGGAGACACCGGGGAGCTGTTTTTT.

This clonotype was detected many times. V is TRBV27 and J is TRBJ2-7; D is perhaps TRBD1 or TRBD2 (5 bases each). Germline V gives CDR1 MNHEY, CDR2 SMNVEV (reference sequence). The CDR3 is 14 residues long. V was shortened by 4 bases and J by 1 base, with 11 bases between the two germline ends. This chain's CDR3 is CASSYQGPSYEQYF. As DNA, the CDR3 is TGTGCCAGCAGTTACCAGGGACCATCCTACGAGCAGTACTTC.

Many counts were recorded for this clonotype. For the CDR3, the DNA is TGTGCCGGGACAAATATCTATGGCTACACCTTC. This codes for CAGTNIYGYTF. The chain is built from TRBV6-1 and TRBJ1-2, with D tentatively TRBD1 (6 bases). V lost 11 bases to trimming and J lost 4 bases, with 11 bases between them. Germline values: CDR1 MNHNS, CDR2 SASEGT. The CDR3 length is 11 residues.

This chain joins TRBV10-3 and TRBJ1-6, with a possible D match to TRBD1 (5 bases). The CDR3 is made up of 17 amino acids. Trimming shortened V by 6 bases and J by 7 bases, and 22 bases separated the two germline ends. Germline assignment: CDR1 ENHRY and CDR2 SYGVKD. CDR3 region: CAIRATDGTVGNSPLHF. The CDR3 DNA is TGTGCCATCAGAGCAACCGATGGGACTGTGGGAAATTCACCCCTCCACTTT.

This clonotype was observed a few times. As DNA, the CDR3 is TGTGCCAGCAGCGTAGGGGGACAAGTCAATCAGCCCCAGCATTTT. It is translated as CASSVGGQVNQPQHF. This chain connects TRBV9 to TRBJ1-5; the D gene is possibly TRBD1 (6 bases). Trimming took 0 bases from V and 3 from J, leaving 10 bases between them. The CDR3 runs to 15 residues. CDR1 is SGDLS and CDR2 is YYNGEE in the germline V gene.

The CDR3, as DNA: TGTGCCAGCAGCCAAGGAGTTGTGCAGGGCGACACCGGGGAGCTGTTTTTT. Protein sequence: CASSQGVVQGDTGELFF. The chain uses TRBV4-2 and TRBJ2-2; weak D call: TRBD1 (5 bases). The CDR3 has 17 residues. Trimming pared 1 base from V and 3 bases from J, leaving 15 bases between. Germline lookup yields CDR1 LGHNA and CDR2 YNFKEQ.

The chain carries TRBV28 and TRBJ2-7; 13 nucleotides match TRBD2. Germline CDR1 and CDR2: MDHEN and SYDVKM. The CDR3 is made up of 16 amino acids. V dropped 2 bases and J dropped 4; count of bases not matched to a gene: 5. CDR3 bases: TGTGCCAGCAGTTTAACTCAACTAGCGGGAGGGTACGAGCAGTACTTC. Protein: CASSLTQLAGGYEQYF.

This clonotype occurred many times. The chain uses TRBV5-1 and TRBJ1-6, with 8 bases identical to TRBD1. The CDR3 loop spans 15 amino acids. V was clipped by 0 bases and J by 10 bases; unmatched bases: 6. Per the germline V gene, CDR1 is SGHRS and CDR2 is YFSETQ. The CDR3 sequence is CASSLATGEESPLHF. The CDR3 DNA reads TGCGCCAGCAGCTTGGCGACAGGGGAGGAATCACCCCTCCACTTT.

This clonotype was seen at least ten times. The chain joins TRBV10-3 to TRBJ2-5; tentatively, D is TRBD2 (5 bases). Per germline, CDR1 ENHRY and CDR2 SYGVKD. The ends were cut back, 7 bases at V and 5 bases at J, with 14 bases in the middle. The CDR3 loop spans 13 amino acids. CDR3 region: CAINGGPRETQYF. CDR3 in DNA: TGTGCCATCAACGGAGGACCCCGGGAGACCCAGTACTTC.

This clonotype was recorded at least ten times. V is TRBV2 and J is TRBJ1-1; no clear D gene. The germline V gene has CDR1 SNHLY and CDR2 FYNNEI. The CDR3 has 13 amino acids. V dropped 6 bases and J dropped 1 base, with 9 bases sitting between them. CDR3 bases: TGTGCCAGCAGCCTGACACCGAACACTGAAGCTTTCTTT. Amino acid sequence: CASSLTPNTEAFF.

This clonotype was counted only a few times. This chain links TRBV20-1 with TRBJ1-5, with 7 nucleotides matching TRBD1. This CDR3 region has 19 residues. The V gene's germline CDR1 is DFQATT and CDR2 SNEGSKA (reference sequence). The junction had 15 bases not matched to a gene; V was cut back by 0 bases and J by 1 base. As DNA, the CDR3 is TGCAGTGCTAGAGACTCCACAGGGGTAAGAGGAGGCAGCAATCAGCCCCAGCATTTT. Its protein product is CSARDSTGVRGGSNQPQHF.

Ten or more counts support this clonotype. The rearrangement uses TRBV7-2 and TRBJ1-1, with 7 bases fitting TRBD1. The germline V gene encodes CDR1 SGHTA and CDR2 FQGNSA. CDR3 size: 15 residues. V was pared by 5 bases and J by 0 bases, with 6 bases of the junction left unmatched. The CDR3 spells CASSGLRGLNTEAFF. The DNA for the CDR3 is TGTGCCAGCAGCGGACTGAGGGGGCTGAACACTGAAGCTTTCTTT.

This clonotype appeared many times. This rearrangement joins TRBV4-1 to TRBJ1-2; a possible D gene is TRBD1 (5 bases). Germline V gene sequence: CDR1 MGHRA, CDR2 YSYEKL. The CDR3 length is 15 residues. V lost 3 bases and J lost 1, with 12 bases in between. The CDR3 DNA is TGCGCCAGCAGCCAGGGGGGGACCATTAACTATGGCTACACCTTC. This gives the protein CASSQGGTINYGYTF.

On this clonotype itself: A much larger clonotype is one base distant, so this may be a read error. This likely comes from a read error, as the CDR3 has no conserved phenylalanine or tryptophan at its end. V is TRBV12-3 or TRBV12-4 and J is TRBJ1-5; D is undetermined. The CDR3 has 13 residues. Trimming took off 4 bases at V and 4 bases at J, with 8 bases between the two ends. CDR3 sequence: CASSSPQNQPQHS. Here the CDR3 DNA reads TGTGCCAGCAGTTCCCCCCAGAATCAGCCCCAGCATTCT.

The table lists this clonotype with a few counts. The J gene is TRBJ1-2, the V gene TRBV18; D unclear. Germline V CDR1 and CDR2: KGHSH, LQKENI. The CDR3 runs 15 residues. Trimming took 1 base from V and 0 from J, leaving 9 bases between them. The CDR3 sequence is CASSPRAGSNYGYTF. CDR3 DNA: TGTGCCAGCTCACCACGGGCGGGATCTAACTATGGCTACACCTTC. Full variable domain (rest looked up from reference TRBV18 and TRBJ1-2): NAGVMQNPRHLVRRRGQEARLRCSPMKGHSHVYWYRQLPEEGLKFMVYLQKENIIDESGMPKERFSAEFPKEGPSILRIQQVVRGDSAAYFCASSPRAGSNYGYTFGSGTRLTVV.

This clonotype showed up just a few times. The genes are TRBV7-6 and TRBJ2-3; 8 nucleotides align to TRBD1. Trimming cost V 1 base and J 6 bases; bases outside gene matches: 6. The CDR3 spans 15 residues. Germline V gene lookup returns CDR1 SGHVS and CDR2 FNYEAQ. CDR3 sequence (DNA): TGTGCCAGCAGCTTAGTATCAGGGGGCAGTGATACGCAGTATTTT. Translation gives CASSLVSGGSDTQYF. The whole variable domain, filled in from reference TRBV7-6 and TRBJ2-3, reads GAGVSQSPRYKVTKRGQDVALRCDPISGHVSLYWYRQALGQGPEFLTYFNYEAQQDKSGLPNDRFSAERPEGSISTLTIQRTEQRDSAMYRCASSLVSGGSDTQYFGPGTRLTVL.

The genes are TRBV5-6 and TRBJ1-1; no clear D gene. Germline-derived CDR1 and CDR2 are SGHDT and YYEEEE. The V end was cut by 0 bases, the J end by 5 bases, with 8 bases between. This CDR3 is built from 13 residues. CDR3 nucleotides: TGTGCCAGCAGCTTGGACCCCGGGACTGAAGCTTTCTTT. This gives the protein CASSLDPGTEAFF.

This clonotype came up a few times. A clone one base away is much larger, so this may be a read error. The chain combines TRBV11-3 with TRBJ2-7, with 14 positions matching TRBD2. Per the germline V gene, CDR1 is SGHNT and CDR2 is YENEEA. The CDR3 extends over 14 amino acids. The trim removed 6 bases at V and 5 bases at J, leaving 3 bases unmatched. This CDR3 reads CASRGLAGGHEQYF. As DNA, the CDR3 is TGTGCCAGCAGAGGACTAGCGGGAGGCCACGAGCAGTACTTC.

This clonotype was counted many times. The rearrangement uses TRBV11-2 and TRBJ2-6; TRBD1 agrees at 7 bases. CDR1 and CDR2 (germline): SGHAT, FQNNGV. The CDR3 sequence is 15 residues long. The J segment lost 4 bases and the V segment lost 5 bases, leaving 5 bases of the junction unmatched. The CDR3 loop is CASSLTGTGANVLTF. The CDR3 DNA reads TGTGCCAGCAGCCTGACAGGGACCGGGGCCAACGTCCTGACTTTC.

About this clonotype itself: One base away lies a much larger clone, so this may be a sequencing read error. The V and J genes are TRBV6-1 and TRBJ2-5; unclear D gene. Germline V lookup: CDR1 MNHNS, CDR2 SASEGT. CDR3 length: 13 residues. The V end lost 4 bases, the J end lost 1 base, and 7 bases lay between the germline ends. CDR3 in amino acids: CASSGRTQETQYF. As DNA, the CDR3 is TGTGCCAGCAGTGGCAGGACCCAAGAGACCCAGTACTTC.